Listed below are T cell receptor beta chains from one sample, sequenced in a study of control samples from healthy donors and cancer patients. Data came from immunoSEQ multiplex PCR; TCRdb stores just in-frame clones and leaves some out. The data show 100,000 to 120,000 clones, around four fifths seen once. The specimen was blood. The receptors come from a man between 18 and 35 years old in good health. CDR3s include the opening cysteine and the closing phenylalanine or tryptophan. The order of the fields is V gene, D gene, clone size, J gene, CDR3 protein, CDR3 DNA. A D gene is named only where the DNA matches it firmly. Clone size, where shown, is once, few, many, or a class for clones that have expanded.

TRBV19	NA	NA	TRBJ1-5	CASGGQGVYGQPQHF	TGTGCCAGTGGCGGGCAGGGCGTTTACGGTCAGCCCCAGCATTTT
TRBV28	TRBD1	NA	TRBJ2-5	CASSWAGGTGTQYF	TGTGCCAGCAGTTGGGCAGGGGGTACGGGGACCCAGTACTTC
TRBV18	NA	NA	TRBJ1-5	CASSPGQMGNQPQHF	TGTGCCAGCTCACCCGGGCAGATGGGCAATCAGCCCCAGCATTTT
TRBV19	NA	NA	TRBJ1-5	CASSTNRGYSNQPQHF	TGTGCCAGTAGTACTAACCGTGGATATAGCAATCAGCCCCAGCATTTT
TRBV19	TRBD2	NA	TRBJ2-1	CASSTLAGGPNEQFF	TGTGCCAGTAGTACCTTAGCGGGGGGGCCTAATGAGCAGTTCTTC
TRBV10-3	NA	NA	TRBJ1-4	CAISGQENEKLFF	TGTGCCATCAGTGGACAGGAAAATGAAAAACTGTTTTTT
TRBV11-1	NA	NA	TRBJ2-5	CASSPTGRQETQYF	TGTGCCAGCAGCCCCACAGGGAGGCAAGAGACCCAGTACTTC
TRBV6-5	TRBD1	NA	TRBJ1-5	CASSLRDSLQPQHF	TGTGCCAGCAGTCTTCGGGACAGCCTTCAGCCCCAGCATTTT
TRBV7-9	NA	few	TRBJ1-1	CASSYNPLGSTEAFF	TGTGCCAGCAGCTACAACCCGCTGGGAAGCACTGAAGCTTTCTTT
TRBV19	TRBD1	many	TRBJ2-2	CASSKGQGVSGELFF	TGTGCCAGCTCTAAAGGACAGGGTGTTTCCGGGGAGCTGTTTTTT
TRBV4-3	TRBD1	few	TRBJ1-6	CASSQDRQGTYSPLHF	TGCGCCAGCAGCCAAGATCGACAGGGAACTTATTCACCCCTCCACTTT
TRBV10-3	NA	once	TRBJ2-7	CAISERGQGKGVYEQYF	TGTGCCATCAGTGAGCGGGGGCAGGGTAAGGGTGTCTACGAGCAGTACTTC
TRBV29-1	TRBD1	NA	TRBJ1-1	CSVKGQGRTEAFF	TGCAGCGTTAAAGGACAGGGGCGGACTGAAGCTTTCTTT
TRBV3-1/TRBV3-2	NA	NA	TRBJ1-2	CASSQADSHNYGYTF	TGTGCCAGCAGCCAAGCGGACAGCCATAACTATGGCTACACCTTC
TRBV6-1	NA	NA	TRBJ1-1	CASSEQGSTEAFF	TGTGCCAGCAGTGAACAGGGGAGCACTGAAGCTTTCTTT
TRBV10-3	NA	NA	TRBJ2-4	CAISPSGAKNIQYF	TGTGCCATCAGCCCGTCTGGGGCCAAAAACATTCAGTACTTC
TRBV9	TRBD1	NA	TRBJ2-2	CASSVRQGPGELFF	TGTGCCAGCAGCGTAAGACAGGGTCCCGGGGAGCTGTTTTTT
TRBV9	NA	NA	TRBJ2-5	CASSVLGRGAQETQYF	TGTGCCAGCAGCGTCTTGGGCAGGGGGGCCCAAGAGACCCAGTACTTC
TRBV4-2	TRBD1	few	TRBJ2-7	CASSQRQGGEQYF	TGTGCCAGCAGCCAGCGACAGGGGGGCGAGCAGTACTTC
TRBV7-9	NA	NA	TRBJ1-1	CASSLSTLGLTEAFF	TGTGCCAGCAGCTTGTCGACATTAGGGCTTACTGAAGCTTTCTTT
TRBV5-6	NA	NA	TRBJ2-5	CASSLDYLQETQYF	TGTGCCAGCAGCTTGGACTACCTCCAAGAGACCCAGTACTTC
TRBV10-3	NA	NA	TRBJ1-1	CAISEVRGGLNTEAFF	TGTGCCATCAGTGAGGTCAGGGGAGGGTTGAACACTGAAGCTTTCTTT
TRBV11-2	TRBD2	NA	TRBJ2-3	CASSLRVAGGLPDTQYF	TGTGCCAGCAGCTTACGGGTAGCGGGGGGGCTTCCCGATACGCAGTATTTT
TRBV5-1	TRBD1	NA	TRBJ2-3	CASSFDRAVTDTQYF	TGCGCCAGCAGCTTCGACAGGGCGGTCACAGATACGCAGTATTTT
TRBV6-5	TRBD1	few	TRBJ2-1	CASSLDRGPKQFF	TGTGCCAGCAGTTTGGACAGGGGACCAAAGCAGTTCTTC
TRBV5-1	TRBD1	NA	TRBJ1-1	CASSYRGGGPEAFF	TGCGCCAGCAGCTACAGGGGCGGTGGCCCTGAAGCTTTCTTT
TRBV6-5	NA	NA	TRBJ2-5	CASISHRDQETQYF	TGTGCCAGCATATCGCACAGAGACCAAGAGACCCAGTACTTC
TRBV7-8	NA	few	TRBJ1-6	CASSGRGDNSPLHF	TGTGCCAGCAGCGGGCGTGGGGATAATTCACCCCTCCACTTT
TRBV7-7	NA	NA	TRBJ1-3	CASSLDRTSGNTIYF	TGTGCTAGCAGCCTCGACAGGACCTCTGGAAACACCATATATTTT
TRBV3-1/TRBV3-2	TRBD1	once	TRBJ1-1	CASSPLDRGIRSTEAFF	TGTGCCAGCAGCCCCCTGGACAGGGGGATTAGGAGCACTGAAGCTTTCTTT
TRBV19	NA	NA	TRBJ1-5	CATRKWEDQPQHF	TGTGCCACCCGAAAGTGGGAAGATCAGCCCCAGCATTTT
TRBV29-1	NA	NA	TRBJ2-3	CSVEPSPDTQYF	TGCAGCGTTGAACCTTCCCCAGATACGCAGTATTTT
TRBV15	NA	NA	TRBJ1-4	CATSIGGELFF	TGTGCCACCAGCATCGGGGGGGAACTGTTTTTT
TRBV11-2	NA	NA	TRBJ2-5	CASSLAGSLSETQYF	TGTGCCAGCAGCTTGGCGGGCTCTCTTTCAGAGACCCAGTACTTC
TRBV21-1	NA	NA	TRBJ1-2	CASSKDEDVPGQGAIGHGYTF	TGTGCCAGCAGCAAAGATGAGGACGTTCCGGGACAGGGGGCTATCGGCCATGGCTACACCTTC
TRBV25-1	NA	few	TRBJ1-5	CASSARGSNQPQHF	TGTGCCAGCAGCGCCAGGGGTAGCAATCAGCCCCAGCATTTT
TRBV7-8	NA	NA	TRBJ1-2	CASSRDGYYGYTF	TGTGCCAGCAGCCGGGACGGATACTATGGCTACACCTTC
TRBV11-2	NA	NA	TRBJ2-2	CASSLTLGTTNTGELFF	TGTGCCAGCAGCTTAACGCTCGGGACAACGAACACCGGGGAGCTGTTTTTT
TRBV19	NA	NA	TRBJ1-5	CASSRAMGQPQHF	TGTGCCAGTAGTAGGGCAATGGGGCAGCCCCAGCATTTT
TRBV19	NA	once	TRBJ1-5	CASSIGRGGGYLISQPQHF	TGTGCCAGTAGTATAGGTAGGGGGGGAGGGTACCTAATCAGCCAGCCCCAGCATTTT
TRBV6-5	NA	NA	TRBJ2-5	CASREVGQETQYF	TGTGCCAGCAGGGAGGTCGGCCAAGAGACCCAGTACTTC
TRBV7-2	NA	NA	TRBJ2-7	CASSLEWGTVYEQYF	TGTGCCAGCAGCTTAGAATGGGGCACCGTCTACGAGCAGTACTTC